The sequence of this T cell receptor beta chain was determined in a study of T and B cells in COVID-19 patients. Whole-study context: Most recovered patients had mild to moderate COVID-19 treated as outpatients.

Each TRB amplification used roughly 220-550 ng of genomic DNA from blood. Multiplex PCR with BIOMED2 TRB-A/B primer pools amplified TRB rearrangements. TCRdb re-called the multiplex PCR reads through MiXCR, storing one row per CDR3 protein. Of about 7,100 distinct CDR3 sequences listed, less than 30% are singletons. General study results and limits: Sorted SARS-CoV-2-responsive or tetramer+ T cells and CD4+, regulatory and CD8+ subsets were not yet sequenced.

Germline CDR1 and CDR2: GTSNPN and SVGIG (reference sequence). V lost 8 bases, J lost 0 bases, and 6 bases stayed unmatched. There are 14 residues in the CDR3. As concerns this clonotype: The antigen remains undetermined.

The source of this sequence is a human donor with active COVID-19. The chain recombines TRBV30 with TRBJ1-4; 7 bases align to TRBD1. Sequencing was performed on blood. CDR3 nucleotide sequence: TGTGCCGGAAATCAGGGGGCAACTAATGAAAAACTGTTTTTT. Protein sequence: CAGNQGATNEKLFF.